A selection of T cell receptor beta chains follows, all from one sample in a study of T cells of healthy individuals. MiXCR, run by TCRdb on the 5' RACE reads, gives a single entry per CDR3 protein. This table has approximately 58,000 distinct CDR3 sequences, roughly 14% appearing once. All receptors derive from a human donor in good health. Each CDR3 is given with its conserved first and last residue. D genes are given only for firm matches. The listing skips clone size in some rows; elsewhere it reads once, few, many or a size class.

V	J	D	size	CDR3	DNA
TRBV4-3	TRBJ2-7	.	many	CASSQDRGAYEQYF	TGCGCCAGCAGCCAAGATCGGGGAGCCTACGAGCAGTACTTC
TRBV24-1	TRBJ2-5	.	few	CATSSGAQETQYF	TGTGCCACCTCTTCAGGGGCACAAGAGACCCAGTACTTC
TRBV6-5	TRBJ2-7	.	few	CASKMSGPSYEQYF	TGTGCCAGCAAGATGTCGGGGCCCTCCTACGAGCAGTACTTC
TRBV6-1	TRBJ1-5	TRBD1	many	CASSIVTGGGQPQHF	TGTGCCAGCAGTATAGTGACAGGGGGCGGGCAGCCCCAGCATTTT
TRBV25-1	TRBJ1-3	.	.	CASSQSRSGREEYTIYF	TGTGCCAGCAGCCAATCCAGGAGCGGCAGGGAAGAGTACACCATATATTTT
TRBV5-1	TRBJ2-5	.	.	CASSLVGNPEETQYF	TGCGCCAGCAGCTTGGTGGGCAACCCCGAGGAGACCCAGTACTTC
TRBV13	TRBJ2-5	TRBD2	.	CASRTSGQETQYF	TGTGCCAGCCGGACTAGCGGGCAAGAGACCCAGTACTTC
TRBV3-1	TRBJ2-7	.	many	CASSPTGTALREQYF	TGTGCCAGCAGCCCGACCGGGACGGCCCTACGAGAGCAGTACTTC
TRBV2	TRBJ1-5	.	few	CASRERSNQPQHF	TGTGCCAGCAGGGAACGTAGCAATCAGCCCCAGCATTTT
TRBV29-1	TRBJ1-2	TRBD1	many	CSVVTGVYGYTF	TGCAGCGTTGTTACAGGGGTCTATGGCTACACCTTC
TRBV3-1	TRBJ2-7	.	many	CASSPRSSYEQYF	TGTGCCAGCAGCCCCCGTAGCTCCTACGAGCAGTACTTC
TRBV7-6	TRBJ2-5	.	few	CASSPSSLAETQYF	TGTGCCAGCAGCCCGTCCTCTCTGGCGGAGACCCAGTACTTC
TRBV5-6	TRBJ2-3	.	.	CASSLGRGRIDTQYF	TGTGCCAGCAGCTTGGGTCGGGGTAGGATAGATACGCAGTATTTT
TRBV4-1	TRBJ2-5	.	many	CASSQVFAVQETQYF	TGCGCCAGCAGCCAAGTTTTCGCAGTACAAGAGACCCAGTACTTC
TRBV5-1	TRBJ1-2	TRBD1	many	CASSQTGGSYGYTF	TGCGCCAGCAGCCAAACAGGGGGCAGCTATGGCTACACCTTC
TRBV6-2/TRBV6-3	TRBJ1-5	.	.	CASGFPGENNQPQHF	TGTGCCAGCGGGTTTCCAGGGGAAAATAATCAGCCCCAGCATTTT
TRBV27	TRBJ1-2	.	many	CASSPSKGYTF	TGTGCCAGCAGTCCGTCCAAGGGCTACACCTTC
TRBV18	TRBJ1-6	TRBD1	.	CASSSGQDNNSPLHF	TGTGCCAGCTCATCAGGACAGGACAATAATTCACCCCTCCACTTT
TRBV19	TRBJ2-7	.	few	CASSVSPRGPETYEQYF	TGTGCCAGTAGTGTCTCCCCCCGGGGGCCTGAGACTTACGAGCAGTACTTC
TRBV18	TRBJ1-2	.	few	CASSRGAEEGYTF	TGTGCCAGCTCACGCGGGGCAGAGGAGGGCTACACCTTC
TRBV5-1	TRBJ1-2	.	many	CASSLGAGQPNYGYTF	TGCGCCAGCAGCTTGGGGGCTGGACAGCCAAACTATGGCTACACCTTC
TRBV5-1	TRBJ1-1	.	.	CASSLEAGLRGTEAFF	TGCGCCAGCAGCTTGGAAGCTGGCCTAAGGGGCACTGAAGCTTTCTTT
TRBV5-4	TRBJ2-3	TRBD1	many	CASSFPGQGAQYF	TGTGCCAGCAGCTTTCCTGGGCAGGGGGCGCAGTATTTT
TRBV20-1	TRBJ2-6	.	.	CSAGEALSGANVLTF	TGCAGTGCAGGGGAGGCCCTCTCTGGGGCCAACGTCCTGACTTTC
TRBV6-2/TRBV6-3	TRBJ1-6	TRBD1	.	CASSPRQGASPLHF	TGTGCCAGCAGCCCCCGGCAGGGGGCTTCACCCCTCCACTTT
TRBV9	TRBJ2-7	.	few	CASRGSGEQTEQYF	TGTGCCAGCAGGGGGTCCGGGGAGCAAACCGAGCAGTACTTC
TRBV13	TRBJ1-6	.	few	CASSLEREGSPLHF	TGTGCCAGCAGCTTAGAGAGGGAAGGTTCACCCCTCCACTTT
TRBV24-1	TRBJ2-1	TRBD1	.	CATSDPTGVGYNEQFF	TGTGCCACCAGTGACCCTACAGGGGTGGGGTACAATGAGCAGTTCTTC
TRBV5-5	TRBJ2-5	.	.	CASTLDSGNGETQYF	TGTGCCAGCACACTGGATAGCGGCAACGGGGAGACCCAGTACTTC
TRBV10-3	TRBJ2-3	TRBD2	.	CAISKRSGGRIASTDTQYF	TGTGCCATCAGTAAAAGGAGCGGGGGCCGGATTGCTAGCACAGATACGCAGTATTTT
TRBV12-3/TRBV12-4	TRBJ1-4	TRBD1	.	CASSQDRVPTEKLFF	TGTGCCAGCAGTCAGGACAGGGTGCCTACTGAAAAACTGTTTTTT
TRBV18	TRBJ2-6	.	few	CAAGSGANVLTF	TGTGCCGCAGGCTCTGGGGCCAACGTCCTGACTTTC
TRBV4-3	TRBJ2-7	.	.	CASSQTTGSYEQYF	TGCGCCAGCAGCCAGACGACGGGCTCCTACGAGCAGTACTTC
TRBV5-6	TRBJ2-1	TRBD2	many	CASSSPFGGAGVYNEQFF	TGTGCCAGCAGCTCCCCTTTTGGTGGAGCGGGGGTCTACAATGAGCAGTTCTTC
TRBV9	TRBJ2-1	.	.	CASSARMGDQEQFF	TGTGCCAGCAGCGCGAGGATGGGAGATCAGGAGCAGTTCTTC
TRBV20-1	TRBJ2-7	TRBD2	few	CSASVSGGTYEQYF	TGCAGTGCTAGTGTTAGCGGGGGAACCTACGAGCAGTACTTC
TRBV7-7	TRBJ2-2	.	many	CASSLSQENTGELFF	TGTGCCAGCAGCTTGAGTCAGGAGAACACCGGGGAGCTGTTTTTT
TRBV12-3/TRBV12-4	TRBJ2-5	TRBD1	few	CASSRQGETQYF	TGTGCCAGCAGTCGACAGGGGGAGACCCAGTACTTC
TRBV20-1	TRBJ1-4	.	few	CSARDSPTEKLFF	TGCAGTGCTAGGGACAGCCCGACCGAAAAACTGTTTTTT
TRBV5-1	TRBJ2-5	.	.	CASSLARWETQYF	TGCGCCAGCAGCTTGGCGCGCTGGGAGACCCAGTACTTC
TRBV4-1	TRBJ1-6	.	.	CASSQEYGTVVRPLHF	TGCGCCAGCAGCCAAGAATATGGTACCGTTGTCCGACCCCTCCACTTT